Below, 4 T cell receptor beta chains from the same sample are listed, as sequenced in a study of early T cells in non-severe SARS-CoV-2 infection. A single record per CDR3 protein comes from TCRdb applying MiXCR to the 5' RACE reads. The repertoire holds 70,000 or so distinct CDR3 sequences, with under 15% as singletons. The specimen was whole blood. These receptors were obtained from an adult who was a healthcare worker with PCR-confirmed SARS-CoV-2 infection or an uninfected control (not recorded which).

This clonotype appeared many times. This chain uses TRBV9 with TRBJ2-7, with D unresolved. CDR3 length equals 11 residues. Trimming took 7 bases from V and 1 from J, leaving 6 bases between them. Germline CDR1 SGDLS, CDR2 YYNGEE. This chain's CDR3 is CASLTSYEQYF. CDR3 in DNA: TGTGCCAGCCTTACTTCCTACGAGCAGTACTTC.

This sequence joins TRBV10-3 and TRBJ1-2, with unresolved D. The V gene lost 4 bases and the J gene lost 4 bases, with 13 bases spanning the gap. Per germline, CDR1 ENHRY and CDR2 SYGVKD. CDR3 length: 14 amino acids. This CDR3 reads CAISARSEVYGYTF. The CDR3, as DNA: TGTGCCATCAGTGCCCGGAGTGAGGTCTATGGCTACACCTTC.

This clonotype came up many times. The V call is TRBV27, the J call TRBJ2-1; D gene uncertain. The CDR3 length is 15 residues. Trimming left V 3 bases short and J 3 bases short, with 12 bases between. The germline V gene has CDR1 MNHEY and CDR2 SMNVEV (reference sequence). CDR3 in amino acids: CASSFSDPYYNEQFF. As DNA, the CDR3 is TGTGCCAGCAGTTTTTCCGACCCATACTACAATGAGCAGTTCTTC.

This clonotype has at least ten counts. The chain joins TRBV6-5 to TRBJ2-5; D possibly corresponds to TRBD2 (6 bases). CDR3 size: 14 residues. The V and J ends lost 2 bases and 6 bases respectively, with 13 bases between them. Looked up from germline, CDR1 is MNHEY and CDR2 is SVGAGI. CDR3 region: CASSYERRGKTQYF. In DNA form, the CDR3 reads TGTGCCAGCAGTTACGAACGGCGGGGAAAGACCCAGTACTTC.